These 27 T cell receptor beta chains were all obtained from the same sample, sequenced in a study of blood T cells in healthy people across ages. Primers used in a second PCR of roughly 7 to 12 cycles were a sample-barcoded 5' primer and a J-beta primer mix. TCRdb reprocessed the 5' RACE reads via MiXCR and lists one record per CDR3 protein. Of over 950,000 distinct CDR3 sequences in the sample, roughly 51% were seen once. The sequenced material came from blood. Receptors were obtained from a woman aged 55 to 70 in good health.

The rearrangement uses TRBV29-1 and TRBJ2-7; 10 bases are a match to TRBD2. This CDR3 has 15 amino acids. V lost 0 bases, J lost 2 bases, and 4 bases stayed unmatched. Germline assignment: CDR1 SQVTM and CDR2 ANQGSEA. DNA for the CDR3: TGCAGCGTTGAAGACTGGACTAGCGGTACCTACGAGCAGTACTTC. It codes for CSVEDWTSGTYEQYF.

The gene calls are TRBV15 and TRBJ1-4; tentative D call: TRBD1 (5 bases). This CDR3 spans 14 amino acids. Germline CDR1 LNHNV, CDR2 YYDKDF (reference sequence). The V end lost 1 base, the J end lost 8 bases, and 11 bases lay between the germline ends. This CDR3 is CATSRVRVGEKLFF. CDR3 coding DNA: TGTGCCACCAGCAGAGTCAGGGTTGGAGAAAAACTGTTTTTT.

This chain joins TRBV27 and TRBJ2-7; 14 bases map to TRBD2. The DNA end is a closer match to TRBJ2-1, so the J assignment may be wrong. The CDR3 spans 19 residues. Germline V gives CDR1 MNHEY, CDR2 SMNVEV (reference sequence). This chain's CDR3 is CASSSGRTSGRKARGGQFF. CDR3 in DNA: TGTGCCAGCAGTTCGGGGAGGACTAGCGGGAGGAAAGCCCGCGGTGGGCAGTTCTTC.

This clonotype was recorded only once. The rearrangement uses TRBV5-1 and TRBJ2-1, with no clear D. V lost 3 bases and J 3 bases, leaving 19 bases between the germline ends. This CDR3 spans 17 amino acids. CDR1 is SGHRS and CDR2 is YFSETQ in the germline V gene. CDR3 in DNA: TGCGCCAGCAGCTCTTTGCAGCCAAACAGTTACTACAATGAGCAGTTCTTC. Protein sequence: CASSSLQPNSYYNEQFF.

This clonotype was found once. V and J are TRBV7-9 and TRBJ2-7, with D possibly matching TRBD2 (5 bases). Germline assignment: CDR1 SEHNR and CDR2 FQNEAQ (reference sequence). This CDR3 contains 12 residues. The ends were cut back, 8 bases at V and 2 bases at J, with 10 bases in the middle. The CDR3 DNA reads TGTGCCAGCGTAGGGAGCCCCTACGAGCAGTACTTC. This translates into CASVGSPYEQYF. Variable domain in full (rest from reference TRBV7-9 and TRBJ2-7): DTGVSQNPRHKITKRGQNVTFRCDPISEHNRLYWYRQTLGQGPEFLTYFQNEAQLEKSRLLSDRFSAERPKGSFSTLEIQRTEQGDSAMYLCASVGSPYEQYFGPGTRLTVT.

The CDR3 loop is CSARTTGGADTQYF. In DNA, the CDR3 is TGCAGTGCTAGGACTACAGGGGGCGCAGATACGCAGTATTTT. This chain joins TRBV20-1 and TRBJ2-3; 9 nucleotides align to TRBD1. The length of the CDR3 is 14 residues. V was pared by 3 bases and J by 4 bases, with 5 bases of the junction left unmatched. The germline V gene has CDR1 DFQATT and CDR2 SNEGSKA (reference sequence).

The J gene is TRBJ1-2, the V gene TRBV14, with TRBD1 identical over 12 bases. Germline assignment: CDR1 SGHDN and CDR2 FVKESK. J gave up 7 bases and V 4 bases, and 10 bases lay outside the gene matches. The CDR3 runs 16 residues. The chain's CDR3 is CASSLNSGTGGCGYTF. Written as DNA, the CDR3 is TGTGCCAGCAGCCTCAATAGCGGGACAGGGGGCTGTGGCTACACCTTC.

The chain joins TRBV7-3 to TRBJ2-3; 7 bases fit TRBD2. The CDR3 is 15 residues long. CDR1 and CDR2 from the germline V gene are SGHTA and FQGTGA. V lost 2 bases to trimming and J lost 5 bases; unmatched junction nucleotides: 7. In nucleotides, the CDR3 is TGTGCCAGCAGCTTATCGGGAGGAAGCGGAGATACGCAGTATTTT. It is translated as CASSLSGGSGDTQYF.

The rearrangement joins TRBV6-1 to TRBJ2-5, with 8 bases fitting TRBD1. V was clipped by 4 bases and J by 5 bases; unmatched bases: 9. This CDR3 region has 15 residues. Germline V gene lookup returns CDR1 MNHNS and CDR2 SASEGT. The CDR3 is CASSVTLDRVETQYF. The CDR3 DNA follows: TGTGCCAGCAGTGTAACCCTGGACAGGGTTGAGACCCAGTACTTC.

The chain combines TRBV20-1 with TRBJ2-4; unclear D gene. The V gene lost 3 bases and the J gene lost 9 bases, with 9 bases spanning the gap. Germline loops: CDR1 DFQATT, CDR2 SNEGSKA (reference sequence). CDR3 size: 11 residues. CDR3 sequence: CSARTPGIQYF. For the CDR3, the DNA is TGCAGTGCTAGGACACCCGGCATTCAGTACTTC.

The chain is built from TRBV29-1 and TRBJ1-2; no clear D. V was clipped by 5 bases and J by 0 bases, with 10 bases between them. CDR1 and CDR2 (germline): SQVTM, ANQGSEA. This CDR3 has 13 residues. The CDR3 reads CSVPAGTNYGYTF. CDR3 coding DNA: TGCAGCGTTCCTGCAGGCACTAACTATGGCTACACCTTC.

J is TRBJ2-2 and V is TRBV7-6, with 7 bases matching TRBD2. The V and J ends lost 5 bases and 3 bases, in that order; junction bases with no gene match: 6. Germline V gene sequence: CDR1 SGHVS, CDR2 FNYEAQ. The CDR3 length is 15 residues. Here the CDR3 reads CASSTSGAYTGELFF. The CDR3 nucleotides are TGTGCCAGCAGCACAAGCGGGGCCTACACCGGGGAGCTGTTTTTT.

J is TRBJ2-7 and V is TRBV28; TRBD2 might be the D (5 bases). V was shortened by 5 bases and J by 6 bases, with 14 bases between the two germline ends. CDR3 length equals 13 residues. The germline V gene has CDR1 MDHEN and CDR2 SYDVKM. The CDR3 DNA is TGTGCCAGCAGTGTCTTTGAGGGAGTCGAGCAGTACTTC. Protein: CASSVFEGVEQYF.

The genes are TRBV20-1 and TRBJ1-6, with a possible D match to TRBD1 (5 bases). There are 15 residues in the CDR3. Deletions cut 3 bases from V and 9 bases from J, with 18 bases between. Looked up from germline, CDR1 is DFQATT and CDR2 is SNEGSKA (reference sequence). The CDR3 DNA sequence: TGCAGTGCTAGGCTCCCAGGGCCGGGAGGTTCACCCCTCCACTTT. Protein: CSARLPGPGGSPLHF.

This rearrangement joins TRBV28 to TRBJ2-5; 11 nucleotides align to TRBD1. The DNA end is a closer match to TRBJ2-4, so the J assignment may be wrong. Germline V gene data show CDR1 as MDHEN and CDR2 as SYDVKM. The CDR3 has 16 amino acids. CDR3: CASSDPGTGGQNIQYF. The CDR3 DNA follows: TGTGCCAGCAGTGACCCCGGGACAGGGGGTCAAAACATTCAGTACTTC.

J is TRBJ2-3 and V is TRBV12-3 or TRBV12-4; 7 bases align to TRBD1. Trimming took 6 bases from V and 4 from J; bases not matched to a gene: 7. CDR3 size: 14 residues. CDR3 nucleotide sequence: TGTGCCAGCAGACTAACAGGGGTCGCAGATACGCAGTATTTT. This codes for CASRLTGVADTQYF.

The chain has TRBV20-1 and TRBJ2-3, with TRBD2 matching 8 bases. Germline values: CDR1 DFQATT, CDR2 SNEGSKA (reference sequence). This CDR3 has 13 residues. Trimming cost V 8 bases and J 0 bases; bases outside gene matches: 4. CDR3 residues: CSLLAGSTDTQYF. The CDR3, as DNA: TGCAGTCTCTTAGCGGGAAGCACAGATACGCAGTATTTT.

The chain employs TRBV4-3 and TRBJ2-5, with D perhaps TRBD2 (6 bases). This CDR3 has 16 amino acids. Trimming stripped 1 base from V and 2 bases from J, with 14 bases between. Germline loops: CDR1 LGHNA, CDR2 YSLEER. This CDR3 is CASSQGGWGEQETQYF. The CDR3 DNA reads as TGCGCCAGCAGCCAAGGTGGGTGGGGGGAACAAGAGACCCAGTACTTC.

The V gene is TRBV7-8, the J gene TRBJ2-3; tentatively, D is TRBD1 (5 bases). Germline lookup yields CDR1 SGHVS and CDR2 FQNEAQ. V was pared by 5 bases and J by 2 bases, with 11 bases between. The CDR3 runs 14 residues. DNA for the CDR3: TGTGCCAGCAGCCACTGGGGCGTCACAGATACGCAGTATTTT. Translation: CASSHWGVTDTQYF.

In its sample, this clonotype was seen a few times. This sequence joins TRBV12-3 or TRBV12-4 and TRBJ2-5; no clear D. V was shortened by 1 base and J by 11 bases, with 14 bases between the two germline ends. The CDR3 has 13 amino acids. DNA for the CDR3: TGTGCCAGCAGTTTAGTGTCGCCTTCGGAGCAGTACTTC. Its protein is CASSLVSPSEQYF.

This clonotype was observed a few times. The gene calls are TRBV15 and TRBJ2-7; D is unresolved. Trimming removed 1 base from V and 3 bases from J, with 13 bases in between. The CDR3 extends over 15 amino acids. CDR1 and CDR2 (germline): LNHNV, YYDKDF (reference sequence). CDR3 nucleotide sequence: TGTGCCACCAGCAGAGGATCCGGACGGAGCTACGAGCAGTACTTC. Translating it yields CATSRGSGRSYEQYF.

CDR3 in amino acids: CASQYDSRAGGNYGYTF. CDR3 bases: TGTGCCAGCCAGTACGATAGCAGGGCGGGAGGGAACTATGGCTACACCTTC. The chain is built from TRBV7-9 and TRBJ1-2, with D tentatively TRBD1 (5 bases). Between the trimmed V and J ends, which lost 8 bases and 2 bases, there was a span of 24 bases. The CDR3 length is 17 residues. Germline V gene lookup returns CDR1 SEHNR and CDR2 FQNEAQ (reference sequence).

The genes are TRBV10-1 and TRBJ2-3, with 13 bases matching TRBD2. With V trimmed by 3 bases and J by 5 bases, 8 bases remained unmatched. Germline CDR1 and CDR2: WNHNN and SYGVQD (reference sequence). The length of the CDR3 is 17 residues. CDR3 residues: CASSELGLAGVGDTQYF. CDR3 in DNA: TGCGCCAGCAGTGAATTAGGACTAGCGGGAGTAGGAGATACGCAGTATTTT.

The chain carries TRBV29-1 and TRBJ2-1; 11 bases fit TRBD1. The germline V gene encodes CDR1 SQVTM and CDR2 ANQGSEA. The length of the CDR3 is 13 residues. The V and J ends lost 3 bases and 9 bases, in that order; junction bases with no gene match: 4. The CDR3 protein is CSVEGQGGREQFF. In nucleotides, the CDR3 is TGCAGCGTTGAGGGACAGGGGGGACGTGAGCAGTTCTTC.

The chain recombines TRBV18 with TRBJ2-4; weak D call: TRBD1 (6 bases). CDR1 is KGHSH and CDR2 is LQKENI in the germline V gene. V gave up 3 bases and J gave up 6 bases, with 12 bases separating them. This CDR3 contains 14 residues. CDR3 DNA: TGTGCCAGCTCACCGAGGACAGACCCAAACATTCAGTACTTC. The encoded protein is CASSPRTDPNIQYF.

The chain employs TRBV29-1 and TRBJ2-3; D might be TRBD1 (5 bases). CDR1 and CDR2 from the germline V gene are SQVTM and ANQGSEA. The V end was cut by 6 bases, the J end by 2 bases, with 12 bases between. The CDR3 extends over 13 amino acids. This CDR3 reads CSVWGSITDTQYF. CDR3 nucleotides: TGCAGCGTATGGGGCTCAATCACAGATACGCAGTATTTT.

The genes are TRBV7-9 and TRBJ1-2, with D hard to call. The germline V and J ends were trimmed by 1 base and 6 bases, with 18 bases remaining between them. The V gene's germline CDR1 is SEHNR and CDR2 FQNEAQ (reference sequence). The CDR3 has 16 residues. The chain's CDR3 is CASSLESELWWNGYTF. In DNA, the CDR3 is TGTGCCAGCAGCTTAGAGTCGGAGCTCTGGTGGAATGGCTACACCTTC.